The 8 T cell receptor beta chains below were found in one sample sequenced in a study of identifying expanded T cells in peripheral blood. Method: immunoSEQ multiplex PCR; TCRdb's copy keeps in-frame clones and lacks some. The repertoire has around 94,000 clones, roughly 85% of them found once; the top ten carry less than 5%. The sequencing sample was made of blood. The origin of the receptors is a person between 18 and 75 years old in good health.

The chain employs TRBV25-1 and TRBJ2-1; TRBD1 might be the D (5 bases). Trimming took off 5 bases at V and 0 bases at J, with 20 bases between the two ends. This CDR3 contains 18 residues. Germline values: CDR1 MGHDK, CDR2 SYGVNS. The CDR3 DNA follows: TGTGCCAGCAGTCCACTCCCTACAGGAAGAAGCTCCTACAATGAGCAGTTCTTC. It yields the protein CASSPLPTGRSSYNEQFF.

The DNA for the CDR3 is TGTGCCAGCTCACCACTACAGGAGAACACTGAAGCTTTCTTT. Amino acids: CASSPLQENTEAFF. This chain connects TRBV18 to TRBJ1-1, with D perhaps TRBD1 (5 bases). Germline values: CDR1 KGHSH, CDR2 LQKENI. Trimming shortened V by 1 base and J by 1 base, and 7 bases separated the two germline ends. The CDR3 has 14 amino acids.

This chain joins TRBV9 and TRBJ1-5; D is possibly TRBD1 (6 bases). Germline-derived CDR1 and CDR2 are SGDLS and YYNGEE. V gave up 4 bases and J gave up 3 bases, with 8 bases separating them. CDR3 size: 13 residues. The CDR3 DNA reads TGTGCCAGCAGCCAGGGGTACAATCAGCCCCAGCATTTT. It is translated as CASSQGYNQPQHF. Supplemented by reference TRBV9 and TRBJ1-5, the full variable domain reads DSGVTQTPKHLITATGQRVTLRCSPRSGDLSVYWYQQSLDQGLQFLIQYYNGEERAKGNILERFSAQQFPDLHSELNLSSLELGDSALYFCASSQGYNQPQHFGDGTRLSIL.

A few counts support this clone. The chain employs TRBV7-9 and TRBJ1-1; no clear D gene. Trimming removed 2 bases from V and 1 base from J, with 2 bases in between. This CDR3 has 12 residues. CDR1 and CDR2 from the germline V gene are SEHNR and FQNEAQ (reference sequence). The CDR3 DNA sequence: TGTGCCAGCAGCTTACAGAACACTGAAGCTTTCTTT. It specifies CASSLQNTEAFF.

The chain employs TRBV6-5 and TRBJ2-5; 10 positions match TRBD2. Germline trimming cut 3 bases from V and 5 bases from J; bases unmatched to any gene: 3. The CDR3 is 14 residues long. The germline CDR1 and CDR2 sequences are MNHEY and SVGAGI. CDR3 DNA: TGTGCCAGCAGTTATAGCGGGAGGCGCGAGACCCAGTACTTC. Amino acid sequence: CASSYSGRRETQYF.

The rearrangement links TRBV7-2 to TRBJ1-4, with D tentatively TRBD1 (6 bases). Germline CDR1 SGHTA, CDR2 FQGNSA. This CDR3 comprises 14 residues. V lost 5 bases and J lost 8, with 15 bases in between. The CDR3 sequence is CASSPQGRGEKLFF. The CDR3 DNA reads as TGTGCCAGCAGCCCACAGGGAAGGGGGGAAAAACTGTTTTTT.

J is TRBJ1-3 and V is TRBV11-3; TRBD1 matches 7 bases. The V gene's germline CDR1 is SGHNT and CDR2 YENEEA. The CDR3 contains 13 residues. V shed 5 bases, J shed 5 bases, and the junction held 3 bases outside the gene matches. As DNA, the CDR3 is TGTGCCAGCAGCCCGGGACAGAGAAACACCATATATTTT. Protein sequence: CASSPGQRNTIYF.

DNA of the CDR3: TGTGCCTGGAGTGTGGGGAACAATGAGCAGTTCTTC. It encodes CAWSVGNNEQFF. This chain uses TRBV30 with TRBJ2-1; no clear D. The V gene's germline CDR1 is GTSNPN and CDR2 SVGIG (reference sequence). The CDR3 spans 12 residues. With 0 bases removed from V and 5 bases from J, the gap between germline ends came to 5 bases.